The rows below give T cell receptor beta chains drawn from one sample of a study of sequential checkpoint blockade in melanoma. This table comes from immunoSEQ multiplex PCR, and its TCRdb copy is limited to in-frame clones, with some not included. This table has roughly 20,000 clones, around 65% appearing once. The sample consisted of CD8+ T cells sorted from blood (inferred from file names), taken from a patient given nivolumab and ipilimumab in sequence. The receptors shown here come from a human donor with melanoma. CDR3s leave out the opening cysteine and the closing phenylalanine or tryptophan. The order of the fields is V gene, J gene, CDR3 protein.

TRBV12-5	TRBJ2-1	ASGLGRGGPGDEQF
TRBV19	TRBJ2-1	ATKPGLNYNEQF
TRBV10-1	TRBJ1-5	ASRTGEEQPQH
TRBV13	TRBJ2-5	ASSTRDRQETQY
TRBV4-1	TRBJ2-7	ASSQDRQVSSYEQY
TRBV4-3	TRBJ1-1	ASSQDDYSPEAF
TRBV6-1	TRBJ2-3	ASSTTGEADTQY
TRBV4-2	TRBJ2-7	ASSQDSRAYEQY
TRBV4-3	TRBJ1-6	ASSVSYHSYNSPLH
TRBV4-3	TRBJ2-1	ASSQDDRRYNEQF
TRBV29-1	TRBJ2-7	SVLQGTSEQY
TRBV2	TRBJ1-3	ASSDVTGRSGNTIY
TRBV7-2	TRBJ2-7	ASSLAAGGSYEQY
TRBV7-9	TRBJ2-2	ASQGQNTGELF
TRBV4-3	TRBJ1-1	ASSQEGVEAF
TRBV19	TRBJ2-7	ASSINSGRRRFEQY
TRBV9	TRBJ2-3	ASSVEGLAGTSDTQY
TRBV28	TRBJ1-5	ASSLYREVQPQH
TRBV7-3	TRBJ2-3	ASSLGLAGSVIDTQY
TRBV4-3	TRBJ2-2	ASSQELSGTENTGELF
TRBV11-3	TRBJ1-6	ASSFVGRSSYNSPLH
TRBV19	TRBJ1-4	ASKIGGAPNEKLF
TRBV4-1	TRBJ2-5	ASSQEQLSQETQY
TRBV4-3	TRBJ1-1	ASSQAEDRVEAF
TRBV18	TRBJ1-2	ASSAYRDNFHGYT
TRBV28	TRBJ2-3	ASTMGDYRHGGTQY
TRBV7-3	TRBJ1-5	ASSRDYYSNQPQH
TRBV28	TRBJ1-3	ASSPGGTIY
TRBV4-2	TRBJ1-1	ASSQGAGTEAF
TRBV15	TRBJ2-5	ATSRDGAYQETQY
TRBV7-2	TRBJ1-5	ASSLGLGLNQPQH
TRBV6-6	TRBJ2-3	ASSADRSSDTQY
TRBV5-6	TRBJ1-2	ASSFQGLDYGYT
TRBV5-4	TRBJ2-1	ASSLEGARHEQF
TRBV7-8	TRBJ2-5	ASNDQGLAETFQETQY
TRBV9	TRBJ1-1	ASSDDGYTEAF
TRBV9	TRBJ1-2	ASSVALTDTNGYT
TRBV11-2	TRBJ2-7	ASSLEARVRSGFSYEQY
TRBV27	TRBJ2-1	ASSSGTQNEQF
TRBV11-1	TRBJ2-7	ASSLGMDSLYEQY
TRBV6-6	TRBJ1-1	AIGNPEAF
TRBV9	TRBJ1-2	ASSGKRDRASYGYT
TRBV9	TRBJ1-1	ASSSGTGLNTEAF
TRBV7-3	TRBJ2-6	ASSLSPATLGADVLT
TRBV6-6	TRBJ1-5	ASSYSLGEDQPQH
TRBV9	TRBJ2-2	ASSASGGGELF
TRBV6-1	TRBJ2-7	AISEFQDRGYEQY
TRBV10-2	TRBJ2-3	ASSVTGGSTDTQY
TRBV27	TRBJ2-7	ASSRGTVSSYEQY
TRBV29-1	TRBJ2-1	SVEGAGGYNEQF
TRBV10-1	TRBJ2-7	ASSAGSLYEQY
TRBV11-3	TRBJ1-4	ASSLVDSPNEKLF
TRBV9	TRBJ1-5	ASSRGGDHNQPQH
TRBV9	TRBJ2-1	ASSVASGLAGDEQF
TRBV5-4	TRBJ1-2	ASRFDSVYGYT
TRBV7-9	TRBJ2-3	ASSLRDTQY
TRBV7-6	TRBJ2-7	ASSSRRGEQY
TRBV7-9	TRBJ2-5	ASRQTGGQETQY
TRBV6-1	TRBJ2-3	ASSEPAGRGDTQY